This T cell receptor (beta chain) was recorded in a study of T cell responses to AZD1222 COVID-19 vaccine. On the study more broadly: Doses given second, at about 4 or about 12 weeks, were pooled.

This clone was seen a single time. Assay: immunoSEQ multiplex PCR; the TCRdb copy retains only in-frame clones and omits some. The table records under 80,000 clones, about 91% of them present only once. Germline V CDR1 and CDR2: SGHAT, FQNNGV. The ends were cut back, 2 bases at V and 2 bases at J, with 6 bases in the middle. The CDR3 totals 13 residues. This receptor was identified in an adult in good health. The chain links TRBV11-2 to TRBJ1-1, with unresolved D. Sequenced material: peripheral blood, taken on day 0 of AZD1222 vaccination. CDR3 sequence: CASSLKPNTEAFF. CDR3 nucleotides: TGTGCCAGCAGCTTAAAACCTAACACTGAAGCTTTCTTT.